Following are 18 T cell receptor beta chains from one sample sequenced in a study of blood T cell repertoires in COVID-19. Sequencing used immunoSEQ multiplex PCR; TCRdb keeps in-frame clones, though not all of them. The sample carries approximately 200,000 clones, 65% to 90% recorded once. Sequenced input: peripheral blood. These receptors were obtained from a human donor in a cohort sampled during active COVID-19.

The chain recombines TRBV6-2 or TRBV6-3 with TRBJ2-7; D remains ambiguous. The CDR3 contains 14 residues. V lost 3 bases to trimming and J lost 4 bases, with 13 bases between them. Per the germline V gene, CDR1 is MNHEY and CDR2 is SVGEGT. The DNA for the CDR3 is TGTGCCAGCAGTTATGGGCTGGGTTCGTACGAGCAGTACTTC. It yields the protein CASSYGLGSYEQYF.

This clone has just a few counts. The chain recombines TRBV6-6 with TRBJ2-7; 12 nucleotides agree with TRBD2. Trimming cost V 5 bases and J 0 bases; bases outside gene matches: 11. Germline CDR1 reads MNHNY; CDR2 reads SVGAGI (reference sequence). CDR3 length equals 18 residues. As DNA, the CDR3 is TGTGCCAGCAGTCCCCCCGGGACTAGCGGGCGAAACTCCTACGAGCAGTACTTC. Translation gives CASSPPGTSGRNSYEQYF.

This chain uses TRBV14 with TRBJ1-2; D possibly corresponds to TRBD1 (6 bases). The CDR3 length is 12 residues. Germline V gives CDR1 SGHDN, CDR2 FVKESK. Trimming cost V 1 base and J 6 bases, with 6 bases left between them. CDR3 sequence reads: CASSQGGHGYTF. For the CDR3, the DNA is TGTGCCAGCAGCCAAGGGGGGCATGGCTACACCTTC.

The V and J genes are TRBV9 and TRBJ2-7; 7 nucleotides line up with TRBD1. Trimming took 1 base from V and 4 from J; bases not matched to a gene: 8. Germline V lookup: CDR1 SGDLS, CDR2 YYNGEE. CDR3 length: 15 amino acids. The CDR3 DNA is TGTGCCAGCAGCGTAACTGACAGGGTGGAATACGAGCAGTACTTC. It specifies CASSVTDRVEYEQYF.

The rearrangement joins TRBV18 to TRBJ1-5; D remains ambiguous. The CDR3 covers 17 residues. The germline V gene encodes CDR1 KGHSH and CDR2 LQKENI. V was pared by 1 base and J by 1 base, with 14 bases between. The CDR3 loop reads CASSPQVNQRSNQPQHF. The CDR3 DNA reads as TGTGCCAGCTCACCACAGGTCAACCAGAGGAGCAATCAGCCCCAGCATTTT.

V gene TRBV28 combines with J gene TRBJ1-5; 7 bases line up with TRBD1. The CDR3 loop spans 14 amino acids. The germline CDR1 and CDR2 sequences are MDHEN and SYDVKM. V shed 2 bases and J 4 bases; nucleotides not matched to a gene: 2. CDR3 DNA sequence: TGTGCCAGCAGTTTAGGCAGGGGGAATCAGCCCCAGCATTTT. Protein product: CASSLGRGNQPQHF.

This clone was seen a single time. The rearrangement joins TRBV29-1 to TRBJ2-1; TRBD2 matches 8 bases. Losses at the gene ends were 7 bases for V and 5 bases for J; bases not matched to a gene: 10. The CDR3 length is 14 residues. Germline V gene sequence: CDR1 SQVTM, CDR2 ANQGSEA. CDR3 sequence reads: CSAAGGPSHNEQFF. In nucleotides, the CDR3 is TGCAGCGCGGCGGGGGGCCCGTCCCACAATGAGCAGTTCTTC.

The rearrangement uses TRBV4-1 and TRBJ2-7; TRBD2 matches 9 bases. V was clipped by 2 bases and J by 9 bases; unmatched bases: 14. CDR1 and CDR2 from the germline V gene are MGHRA and YSYEKL. The CDR3 totals 16 residues. CDR3: CASSQPGTSNGAVQYF. CDR3 DNA sequence: TGCGCCAGCAGCCAACCCGGGACTAGCAATGGAGCCGTGCAGTACTTC.

CDR3 sequence (DNA): TGTGCCAGCAATCAAGGGGCTACGGGGGCCAACGTCCTGACTTTC. Encoded protein: CASNQGATGANVLTF. The genes are TRBV5-4 and TRBJ2-6, with D perhaps matching TRBD1 (5 bases). This CDR3 is 15 amino acids long. V lost 6 bases and J 4 bases, leaving 14 bases between the germline ends. The germline V gene has CDR1 SGHNT and CDR2 YYREEE (reference sequence).

This clone was seen a single time. The chain couples TRBV27 to TRBJ1-1; D is unclear. Germline V gene data show CDR1 as MNHEY and CDR2 as SMNVEV (reference sequence). CDR3 length equals 12 residues. With 3 bases removed from V and 11 bases from J, the gap between germline ends came to 13 bases. CDR3 coding DNA: TGTGCCAGCAGTTTGTTCGGGGATGTGGCTTTCTTT. It yields the protein CASSLFGDVAFF.

In its sample, this clone was seen many times. V usage is TRBV27 and J usage is TRBJ2-1; TRBD2 is a possible D gene (5 bases). Germline assignment: CDR1 MNHEY and CDR2 SMNVEV (reference sequence). This CDR3 is built from 13 residues. Trimming removed 4 bases at V and 3 bases at J, with 7 bases between. In DNA form, the CDR3 reads TGTGCCAGCAGTTCCCGGGACTACAATGAGCAGTTCTTC. Translated, it gives CASSSRDYNEQFF.

The chain carries TRBV5-1 and TRBJ1-4, with 10 bases matching TRBD1. The CDR3 is made up of 17 amino acids. V trimming: 1 base; J trimming: 6 bases; junction bases outside the gene matches: 9. Germline V CDR1 and CDR2: SGHRS, YFSETQ. CDR3 bases: TGCGCCAGCAGCTTGAGACAGGGGGCCCCCGAGGATGAAAAACTGTTTTTT. It yields the protein CASSLRQGAPEDEKLFF.

The chain couples TRBV5-1 to TRBJ1-1; a weak D match, TRBD1 (6 bases). Trimming shortened V by 0 bases and J by 0 bases, and 12 bases separated the two germline ends. The CDR3 loop spans 16 amino acids. Germline lookup yields CDR1 SGHRS and CDR2 YFSETQ. The CDR3 DNA sequence: TGCGCCAGCAGCTTGGCTCCGGGACACCTGAACACTGAAGCTTTCTTT. Translating it yields CASSLAPGHLNTEAFF.

The V call is TRBV5-1, the J call TRBJ2-1; D might be TRBD2 (5 bases). The CDR3 runs to 15 residues. Deletions cut 0 bases from V and 7 bases from J, with 14 bases between. Germline CDR1 SGHRS, CDR2 YFSETQ. The CDR3, as DNA: TGCGCCAGCAGCTTGGCGACGGGTCCGGGAAATGAGCAGTTCTTC. It codes for CASSLATGPGNEQFF.

The chain has TRBV4-2 and TRBJ2-3, with 8 bases aligning to TRBD2. This CDR3 spans 17 amino acids. Germline lookup yields CDR1 LGHNA and CDR2 YNFKEQ. V trimming: 1 base; J trimming: 3 bases; junction bases outside the gene matches: 9. Written as DNA, the CDR3 is TGTGCCAGCAGCCAAGGCTTGGGACTAGAGGGTACAGATACGCAGTATTTT. Translating gives CASSQGLGLEGTDTQYF.

V gene TRBV13 combines with J gene TRBJ1-2; 10 bases fit TRBD1. The germline V gene encodes CDR1 PRHDT and CDR2 FYEKMQ (reference sequence). The V segment lost 5 bases and the J segment 3 bases; nucleotides outside the gene matches: 6. The CDR3 is 15 residues long. The CDR3 region has the DNA TGTGCCAGCAGCACGGGACAGGGGTCCTACTATGGCTACACCTTC. Amino acids: CASSTGQGSYYGYTF.

The chain is built from TRBV12-3 or TRBV12-4 and TRBJ2-7; no clear D gene. The germline V and J ends were trimmed by 2 bases and 5 bases, with 10 bases remaining between them. The CDR3 is 13 residues long. The CDR3 region is CASSLWATHEQYF. The CDR3 bases are TGTGCCAGCAGTTTATGGGCAACGCACGAGCAGTACTTC.

The chain combines TRBV28 with TRBJ1-5; D is ambiguous. V lost 6 bases, J lost 4 bases, and 16 bases lay in between. Germline V lookup: CDR1 MDHEN, CDR2 SYDVKM. This CDR3 spans 15 amino acids. The CDR3 sequence is CASSLGELGNQPQHF. The CDR3, as DNA: TGTGCCAGCAGCCTCGGGGAGTTGGGTAATCAGCCCCAGCATTTT.